This entry features one T cell receptor beta chain sequence. This record belongs to a study of blood T cell repertoires in COVID-19. CDR1 is SGHTS and CDR2 is YDEGEE in the germline V gene. The CDR3 is 14 amino acids. Trimming stripped 5 bases from V and 1 base from J, with 12 bases between. Data came from immunoSEQ multiplex PCR; TCRdb stores just in-frame clones and leaves some out. The sample lists some 130,000 clones; roughly 80% were seen once. Sequencing used peripheral blood. The source of this sequence is a man in his 70s with acute or convalescent COVID-19. The chain is built from TRBV5-8 and TRBJ1-1, with D tentatively TRBD1 (5 bases). CDR3 loop: CASRGAGGNTEAFF. The DNA for the CDR3 is TGTGCCAGCAGAGGTGCCGGGGGGAACACTGAAGCTTTCTTT.